This T cell receptor (beta chain) was recorded in a study of post-analysis software for immune sequencing data. Study outcomes and limitations: Versus controls, multiple sclerosis patients showed significantly lower diversity (normalized Chao1). When patients were compared with controls, a handful of TRBV segments were more frequent, TRBV5-6, TRBV5-1 and TRBV20-1 among them.

Presence of unique molecular identifiers characterized the TCR beta cDNA libraries. TCRdb re-derived calls from the PCR reads in MiXCR, one entry per CDR3 protein. Among roughly 650,000 distinct CDR3 sequences listed, 55% to 70% were seen once. The count of this clonotype is one. The antigen remains unidentified. At one boundary the junction diverges from the germline segment, which might be a read error. This CDR3 region has 14 residues. The germline V gene has CDR1 LGHDT and CDR2 YNNKEL (reference sequence). This chain connects TRBV3-1 to TRBJ2-1, with TRBD1 identical over 8 bases. Sequencing was done on a sample of blood. The sequence was collected from a girl aged 2 to 10 with multiple sclerosis. The CDR3 loop reads CANSQVDRGHEQFF. The CDR3 coding sequence is TGTGCCAACAGCCAGGTAGACAGGGGCCATGAGCAGTTCTTC.